Listed here are 21 T cell receptor beta chains from one sample, sequenced in a study of blood T cells in healthy people across ages (dated by TCRdb to between 2015 and 2016). Receptor amplification or capture employed 5' RACE. The sequencing machine was an Illumina HiSeq 2500. A second PCR of about 7 to 12 cycles was run with a J-beta primer mix and a sample-barcoded 5' primer. TCRdb reanalyzed the raw reads on its own, using fastp at Q25 for trimming and MiXCR for clone calling, and kept in-frame beta chains. Identical CDR3 proteins give one entry, which carries the most common genes and DNA. A total of more than 500,000 distinct CDR3 sequences appear in this sample, about a quarter of them only once. The ten biggest clones cover approximately 3.7% of the sample. These same data were also listed under a study on T cells of mothers and their children.

Sequencing was performed on blood. The receptors stem from a boy aged 2-9 years in good health.

A note on this clonotype: The CDR3 does not end in the conserved phenylalanine or tryptophan, so this is likely a read error. This chain uses TRBV6-5 with TRBJ2-5; no reliable D call. Germline V gives CDR1 MNHEY, CDR2 SVGAGI. This CDR3 spans 16 amino acids. Trimming removed 2 bases at V and 3 bases at J, with 16 bases between. Here the CDR3 DNA reads TGTGCCAGCAGTTACGGGCTAGTCGATACCAAAGAGACCCAGTACCTC. This translates into CASSYGLVDTKETQYL.

This chain connects TRBV19 to TRBJ2-1; TRBD1 might be the D (5 bases). The assigned J gene may be wrong: the sequence end matches TRBJ2-5 better. The CDR3 has 15 residues. Germline-derived CDR1 and CDR2 are LNHDA and SQIVND (reference sequence). The CDR3 nucleotides read TGTGCCAGTAGTATAGTTGCAGGGAAGGTTGAGACCCAGTACTTC. Amino acid sequence: CASSIVAGKVETQYF.

The chain has TRBV5-5 and TRBJ1-6; a weak D match, TRBD1 (5 bases). CDR1 is SGHKS, CDR2 YYEKEE, per germline (reference sequence). This CDR3 is 17 amino acids long. Between the trimmed V and J ends, which lost 1 base and 7 bases, there was a span of 18 bases. The CDR3 reads CASSLQRGISLNSPLHF. Here the CDR3 DNA reads TGTGCCAGCAGCTTGCAAAGGGGAATCTCGTTGAATTCACCCCTCCACTTT. The variable domain in full, with the rest retrieved from reference TRBV5-5 and TRBJ1-6, is DAGVTQSPTHLIKTRGQQVTLRCSPISGHKSVSWYQQVLGQGPQFIFQYYEKEERGRGNFPDRFSARQFPNYSSELNVNALLLGDSALYLCASSLQRGISLNSPLHFGNGTRLTVT.

The rearrangement links TRBV20-1 to TRBJ2-6, with 7 positions matching TRBD1. Germline V gene sequence: CDR1 DFQATT, CDR2 SNEGSKA (reference sequence). This CDR3 is built from 15 residues. V lost 5 bases and J lost 2; bases outside the gene matches: 6. CDR3 nucleotide sequence: TGCAGTGCTTTGACAGGGATTACTGGGGCCAACGTCCTGACTTTC. It encodes CSALTGITGANVLTF.

The V gene is TRBV29-1, the J gene TRBJ1-3; D is unclear. This CDR3 is 13 amino acids long. Trimming stripped 6 bases from V and 0 bases from J, with 9 bases between. Germline assignment: CDR1 SQVTM and CDR2 ANQGSEA. The CDR3 loop reads CSVRVLSGNTIYF. The CDR3 DNA is TGCAGCGTCCGCGTTCTCTCTGGAAACACCATATATTTT.

V and J are TRBV15 and TRBJ2-2; unclear D gene. Trimming left V 3 bases short and J 5 bases short, with 4 bases between. The CDR3 has 12 residues. Germline-derived CDR1 and CDR2 are LNHNV and YYDKDF (reference sequence). The CDR3 nucleotides read TGTGCCACCAGCAGGGGTACCGGGGAGCTGTTTTTT. Its translation is CATSRGTGELFF.

This clonotype was picked up a small number of times. The V and J genes are TRBV6-5 and TRBJ2-5; D gene uncertain. Germline CDR1 MNHEY, CDR2 SVGAGI. The CDR3 runs 14 residues. V was cut by 6 bases and J by 2 bases, with 13 bases left in between. CDR3 in DNA: TGTGCCAGCAGCCCCGGGTGGTCGCAAGAGACCCAGTACTTC. This sequence encodes CASSPGWSQETQYF.

This clonotype was detected a few times. The chain recombines TRBV20-1 with TRBJ2-7; 7 bases line up with TRBD1. Germline V lookup: CDR1 DFQATT, CDR2 SNEGSKA (reference sequence). J lost 4 bases, V lost 6 bases, and 12 bases had no gene match. The CDR3 consists of 14 residues. The CDR3 DNA is TGCAGTGCAAGCCCAAATAACAGGGGTTACGAGCAGTACTTC. Its translation is CSASPNNRGYEQYF.

The chain employs TRBV6-5 and TRBJ1-1, with TRBD1 identical over 9 bases. The CDR3 loop spans 15 amino acids. V trimming: 6 bases; J trimming: 3 bases; junction bases outside the gene matches: 8. Germline-derived CDR1 and CDR2 are MNHEY and SVGAGI. The CDR3, as DNA: TGTGCCAGCAGACCACAGGGGGCGCGGGACACTGAAGCTTTCTTT. Residues: CASRPQGARDTEAFF.

This chain links TRBV29-1 with TRBJ2-1, with unresolved D. V lost 0 bases and J 0 bases, leaving 15 bases between the germline ends. The length of the CDR3 is 17 residues. The germline V gene encodes CDR1 SQVTM and CDR2 ANQGSEA. The CDR3 loop is CSVEDLPGASSYNEQFF. The CDR3 coding sequence is TGCAGCGTTGAAGATCTTCCGGGTGCCAGCTCCTACAATGAGCAGTTCTTC.

This clonotype was counted between two and nine times. The rearrangement links TRBV10-3 to TRBJ2-3; 7 bases line up with TRBD2. The CDR3 extends over 14 amino acids. Germline loops: CDR1 ENHRY, CDR2 SYGVKD. Trimming took 8 bases from V and 4 from J; bases not matched to a gene: 9. The chain's CDR3 is CAISPAGSADTQYF. CDR3 DNA: TGTGCCATCTCCCCAGCGGGGAGCGCAGATACGCAGTATTTT.

In its sample, this clonotype was seen a few times. This chain links TRBV28 with TRBJ2-7; tentative D call: TRBD2 (7 bases). The ends were cut back, 3 bases at V and 2 bases at J, with 11 bases in the middle. Germline V lookup: CDR1 MDHEN, CDR2 SYDVKM. This CDR3 contains 14 residues. CDR3 coding DNA: TGTGCCAGCAGTTTCGGGGGGCAAACCTACGAGCAGTACTTC. It specifies CASSFGGQTYEQYF.

This clonotype was counted between two and nine times. The chain combines TRBV15 with TRBJ2-1; no clear D. The J call may be wrong; the DNA end is better matched by TRBJ2-5. The CDR3 is 13 amino acids. From germline, CDR1 is LNHNV and CDR2 YYDKDF (reference sequence). This CDR3 is CATSRDFQETQYF. In DNA form, the CDR3 reads TGTGCCACCAGCAGAGACTTCCAAGAGACCCAGTACTTC.

The chain couples TRBV7-2 to TRBJ2-3, with 8 positions matching TRBD2. This CDR3 is built from 14 residues. The V gene end was trimmed by 8 bases and the J gene end by 0 bases; junction bases not matched to a gene: 4. Germline-derived CDR1 and CDR2 are SGHTA and FQGNSA. In DNA, the CDR3 is TGTGCCAGCCCCGGGACTAGAAGCACAGATACGCAGTATTTT. It is translated as CASPGTRSTDTQYF.

The genes are TRBV3-1 and TRBJ2-5; D remains ambiguous. Trimming shortened V by 4 bases and J by 5 bases, and 11 bases separated the two germline ends. The CDR3 is 13 amino acids. CDR1 LGHDT and CDR2 YNNKEL come from the germline V gene (reference sequence). The CDR3 is CASSRHRSETQYF. CDR3 coding DNA: TGTGCCAGCAGCCGCCATAGGTCCGAGACCCAGTACTTC.

The chain combines TRBV7-9 with TRBJ2-5; 8 bases agree with TRBD1. There are 15 residues in the CDR3. J lost 5 bases, V lost 1 base, and 6 bases had no gene match. Germline V gives CDR1 SEHNR, CDR2 FQNEAQ (reference sequence). The CDR3 region is CASSLGQGSGETQYF. The DNA of the CDR3 is TGTGCCAGCAGCTTAGGACAGGGGAGTGGCGAGACCCAGTACTTC.

This clonotype showed up just a few times. The V call is TRBV11-2, the J call TRBJ2-1; 10 nucleotides agree with TRBD2. The ends lost 0 bases at V and 6 bases at J; junction bases unmatched: 5. This CDR3 has 16 residues. Germline V gives CDR1 SGHAT, CDR2 FQNNGV. CDR3: CASSLDSSGRANEQFF. The CDR3 nucleotides are TGTGCCAGCAGCTTAGATTCCAGCGGGAGGGCCAATGAGCAGTTCTTC.

The chain employs TRBV4-3 and TRBJ1-6; D might be TRBD1 (5 bases). The length of the CDR3 is 17 residues. The germline gives CDR1 LGHNA, CDR2 YSLEER. Trimming removed 0 bases from V and 7 bases from J, with 16 bases in between. The CDR3 protein is CASSQDHRGALNSPLHF. CDR3 DNA sequence: TGCGCCAGCAGCCAAGATCACCGAGGGGCTTTGAATTCACCCCTCCACTTT.

This chain joins TRBV20-1 and TRBJ2-7; the match to TRBD1 covers 11 bases. CDR1 and CDR2 (germline): DFQATT, SNEGSKA (reference sequence). This CDR3 is built from 15 residues. The V gene end was trimmed by 5 bases and the J gene end by 4 bases; junction bases not matched to a gene: 10. Here the CDR3 DNA reads TGCAGTGCTCCAGCCGCGGACAGGGGGCTGTACGAGCAGTACTTC. It encodes CSAPAADRGLYEQYF.

V is TRBV27 and J is TRBJ2-7; unclear D gene. This CDR3 has 13 amino acids. The V end lost 2 bases, the J end lost 7 bases, and 12 bases lay between the germline ends. Germline V lookup: CDR1 MNHEY, CDR2 SMNVEV (reference sequence). CDR3 in DNA: TGTGCCAGCAGTTTACGCTCATCCCTAGAGCAGTACTTC. It is translated as CASSLRSSLEQYF.

The chain uses TRBV3-1 and TRBJ2-5; D is perhaps TRBD1 (5 bases). This CDR3 has 13 amino acids. Trimming stripped 3 bases from V and 2 bases from J, with 7 bases between. Looked up from germline, CDR1 is LGHDT and CDR2 is YNNKEL (reference sequence). DNA for the CDR3: TGTGCCAGCAGCCAGGCAGGGCAAGAGACCCAGTACTTC. Translated, it gives CASSQAGQETQYF.